The rows below give T cell receptor beta chains drawn from one sample of a study of cytomegalovirus exposure and HLA in healthy donors. TCRdb's copy holds only in-frame clones and misses some; the assay was immunoSEQ multiplex PCR. The table includes around 150,000 clones, 65% to 85% detected once. Sequencing was done on a sample of PBMCs. The receptors come from a man between 35 and 55 years old in good health and CMV-seropositive. Both conserved end residues are part of each CDR3. D genes are given only for firm matches. Clone sizes are given selectively: once, few, many, or a class where the clone is expanded.

>16|TRBD1|TRBV18|NA|TRBJ1-2
CASSLKTGAENYGYTF
TGTGCCAGCTCACTAAAGACAGGGGCCGAGAACTATGGCTACACCTTC
>14|TRBD2|TRBV6-1|few|TRBJ2-3
CASLAGARTDTQYF
TGTGCCAGCCTAGCGGGGGCCCGCACAGATACGCAGTATTTT
>18|NA|TRBV7-9|NA|TRBJ2-2
CASSLERQSSPWTGELFF
TGTGCCAGCAGCTTAGAGAGACAGTCAAGTCCGTGGACCGGGGAGCTGTTTTTT
>18|TRBD2|TRBV12-5|few|TRBJ2-7
CASGLPPRGVSFSYEQYF
TGTGCTAGTGGTTTGCCACCCCGGGGGGTCAGTTTCTCCTACGAGCAGTACTTC
>13|TRBD1|TRBV2|few|TRBJ2-1
CASSKGQEGEQFF
TGTGCCAGCAGTAAGGGACAGGAAGGGGAGCAGTTCTTC
>14|NA|TRBV9|NA|TRBJ1-2
CASSVGGRDAGYTF
TGTGCCAGCAGCGTAGGGGGCAGAGATGCCGGCTACACCTTC
>18|NA|TRBV27|once|TRBJ2-3
CASSSPRGRAPLRDTQYF
TGTGCCAGCAGTTCACCGAGGGGGAGAGCTCCTTTGAGAGATACGCAGTATTTT
>13|NA|TRBV29-1|few|TRBJ2-5
CSVEMGGWQTQYF
TGCAGCGTTGAAATGGGGGGTTGGCAGACCCAGTACTTC
>14|TRBD2|TRBV6-1|NA|TRBJ2-7
CASRDGGGAYEQYF
TGTGCCAGCAGGGATGGCGGGGGGGCCTACGAGCAGTACTTC
>15|NA|TRBV9|NA|TRBJ1-1
CASSAEGLMNTEAFF
TGTGCCAGCAGCGCCGAGGGACTTATGAACACTGAAGCTTTCTTT
>14|TRBD1|TRBV4-2|NA|TRBJ2-2
CASSLRGRGGELFF
TGTGCCAGCAGCCTGAGGGGGCGAGGCGGGGAGCTGTTTTTT
>14|TRBD1|TRBV5-1|NA|TRBJ1-3
CASSSTGIGNAIYF
TGCGCCAGCAGCTCGACAGGGATTGGAAACGCCATATATTTT
>15|TRBD1|TRBV19|few|TRBJ1-1
CASSASDRGNTEAFF
TGTGCCAGTAGTGCGTCGGACAGGGGGAACACTGAAGCTTTCTTT
>17|TRBD1|TRBV7-9|NA|TRBJ2-1
CASTLVGQKGARNEQFF
TGTGCCAGCACCCTAGTGGGACAGAAAGGGGCCCGCAATGAGCAGTTCTTC
>16|TRBD2|TRBV9|NA|TRBJ2-1
CASSARLAGMGNEQFF
TGTGCCAGCAGCGCCAGACTAGCGGGCATGGGCAATGAGCAGTTCTTC
>16|TRBD1|TRBV19|NA|TRBJ1-5
CASSIGTGGSNQPQHF
TGTGCCAGTAGTATCGGGACAGGGGGATCCAATCAGCCCCAGCATTTT
>11|NA|TRBV12-1|NA|TRBJ2-7
CASSITGDQYF
TGTGCCAGCAGCATTACAGGGGATCAGTACTTC
>15|TRBD1|TRBV7-9|NA|TRBJ2-5
CASSFGQGIQETQYF
TGTGCCAGCAGCTTTGGACAGGGGATACAAGAGACCCAGTACTTC
>13|TRBD1|TRBV30|NA|TRBJ2-7
CACRDRAPYEQYF
TGTGCCTGCCGGGACAGGGCCCCCTACGAGCAGTACTTC
>15|NA|TRBV6-5|NA|TRBJ2-5
CASSYSGARGETQYF
TGTGCCAGCAGTTACTCGGGAGCCCGTGGGGAGACCCAGTACTTC
>12|NA|TRBV9|NA|TRBJ1-2
CASRAGVSGYTF
TGTGCCAGCAGGGCGGGGGTTTCGGGCTACACCTTC
>12|NA|TRBV4-2|NA|TRBJ1-1
CASGGGNTEAFF
TGTGCCAGCGGGGGGGGGAACACTGAAGCTTTCTTT
>13|NA|TRBV6-6|NA|TRBJ1-1
CASSYGASLEAFF
TGTGCCAGCAGTTACGGGGCGTCGTTAGAAGCTTTCTTT
>15|TRBD2|TRBV6-1|NA|TRBJ2-2
CASSVFGGDTGELFF
TGTGCCAGCAGTGTTTTCGGGGGGGACACCGGGGAGCTGTTTTTT
>13|NA|TRBV6-6|NA|TRBJ1-2
CALMRGGGYGYTF
TGTGCCCTAATGCGGGGGGGAGGCTATGGCTACACCTTC
>13|NA|TRBV7-9|once|TRBJ2-1
CASAPTGYNEQFF
TGTGCCAGCGCCCCGACGGGGTACAATGAGCAGTTCTTC
>18|TRBD1|TRBV7-2|NA|TRBJ2-5
CASSLAWDREGVGETQYF
TGTGCCAGCAGCTTAGCCTGGGACAGGGAAGGAGTAGGAGAGACCCAGTACTTC